The TCR beta chain described here comes from a study of T-cell memory formation after mild COVID-19. At least ten counts were recorded for this clonotype. Unmatched junction bases numbered 4, after V lost 5 bases and J lost 4 bases. Germline V gene data show CDR1 as SGHTA and CDR2 as FQGTGA. This CDR3 is built from 15 residues. In TCRdb, the 5' RACE reads were re-called with MiXCR into one record per CDR3 protein. The sample lists about 350,000 distinct CDR3 sequences, roughly an eighth occurring once. Material for sequencing was PBMCs or a T cell subset sorted from them (not recorded which). This clonotype was sampled from a man younger than 30 who had mild COVID-19 (a few samples of this study predate the infection). Cell type and time point are not known. This chain links TRBV7-3 with TRBJ2-1; 11 nucleotides match TRBD2. The DNA of the CDR3 is TGTGCCAGCAGCAAACTAGCGGGGGCTTACAATGAGCAGTTCTTC. Amino acids: CASSKLAGAYNEQFF.